This T cell receptor beta chain appears in the sequencing data of a study of neurological immune-mediated disorders. With 10-nucleotide random UMIs, 5'RACE was used to make the cDNA. TCRdb re-called the 5' RACE reads through MiXCR, storing one row per CDR3 protein. The repertoire holds 45,000 to 50,000 distinct CDR3 sequences, with roughly 25% as singletons. Unsorted libraries used 2 million PBMCs kept at -80 degrees C. This clonotype is classed as medium-sized. Its antigen is not known. Whole-study findings and limits: TCR-beta repertoires seemed private in all groups, with no expanded CDR3 amino acid sequences shared. While HTLV-1-associated myelopathy showed the greatest TCR clonal expansion, multiple sclerosis showed the least, falling below healthy controls.

Germline V gives CDR1 SNHLY, CDR2 FYNNEI. The length of the CDR3 is 14 residues. Trimming removed 1 base from V and 5 bases from J; junction bases left unmatched: 2. The material sequenced was PBMCs. The chain has TRBV2 and TRBJ1-5; 7 bases align to TRBD1. The receptor was isolated from an older woman in good health. CDR3 residues: CASSEGQGDQPQHF. The CDR3 nucleotides read TGTGCCAGCAGTGAAGGGCAGGGGGATCAGCCCCAGCATTTT.